This T cell receptor (beta chain) was sequenced in a study of blood T cell repertoires in COVID-19. The overall study: Italy, Spain and the United States were the sources of the convalescent and acute COVID-19 samples. Sources were T cells, B-cell-depleted T cells, or PBMCs; the material itself was cDNA or gDNA.

Original analysis: Estimates of nucleated cell counts were drawn from the amplification of reference gene primers. TCRdb's table, derived via immunoSEQ multiplex PCR, lists solely in-frame clones and lacks some. The D gene and trimming were derived from the DNA, and the V and J assignments and clone size from that table. Of under 150,000 clones in the sample, around 88% were seen once. CDR1 and CDR2 from the germline V gene are LGHDT and YNNKEL (reference sequence). V was trimmed by 1 base and J by 1 base, leaving 15 bases between them. The CDR3 runs to 17 residues. The sequence was collected from a human donor in a cohort sampled during active COVID-19. The sample comprised peripheral blood. V is TRBV3-1 (or the pseudogene TRBV3-2) and J is TRBJ2-3; a possible D gene is TRBD2 (6 bases). CDR3 nucleotide sequence: TGTGCCAGCAGCCAAGGGTGGGGGGTAGAGGGCACAGATACGCAGTATTTT. This codes for CASSQGWGVEGTDTQYF.